This T cell receptor beta chain was recorded in a study of T cell repertoires in cytomegalovirus infection. A single record per CDR3 protein comes from TCRdb applying MiXCR to the reads. The sample holds just under 300,000 distinct CDR3 sequences, 8% to 10% seen once. The CDR3 spans 15 residues. V dropped 2 bases and J dropped 7 bases, with 12 bases sitting between them. CDR1 is SGHTA and CDR2 is FQGNSA in the germline V gene. The clonotype was recovered from a human donor in good health (CMV status not recorded). Some clones in this sample may be carry-over from other donors' samples. Sequenced: PBMCs. The chain has TRBV7-2 and TRBJ1-6; D is ambiguous. The CDR3 spells CASSLRGPLNSPLHF. The CDR3 nucleotides are TGTGCCAGCAGCTTAAGAGGGCCCCTAAATTCACCCCTCCACTTT. Filled out from reference TRBV7-2 and TRBJ1-6, the complete variable domain reads GAGVSQSPSNKVTEKGKDVELRCDPISGHTALYWYRQSLGQGLEFLIYFQGNSAPDKSGLPSDRFSAERTGGSVSTLTIQRTQQEDSAVYLCASSLRGPLNSPLHFGNGTRLTVT.